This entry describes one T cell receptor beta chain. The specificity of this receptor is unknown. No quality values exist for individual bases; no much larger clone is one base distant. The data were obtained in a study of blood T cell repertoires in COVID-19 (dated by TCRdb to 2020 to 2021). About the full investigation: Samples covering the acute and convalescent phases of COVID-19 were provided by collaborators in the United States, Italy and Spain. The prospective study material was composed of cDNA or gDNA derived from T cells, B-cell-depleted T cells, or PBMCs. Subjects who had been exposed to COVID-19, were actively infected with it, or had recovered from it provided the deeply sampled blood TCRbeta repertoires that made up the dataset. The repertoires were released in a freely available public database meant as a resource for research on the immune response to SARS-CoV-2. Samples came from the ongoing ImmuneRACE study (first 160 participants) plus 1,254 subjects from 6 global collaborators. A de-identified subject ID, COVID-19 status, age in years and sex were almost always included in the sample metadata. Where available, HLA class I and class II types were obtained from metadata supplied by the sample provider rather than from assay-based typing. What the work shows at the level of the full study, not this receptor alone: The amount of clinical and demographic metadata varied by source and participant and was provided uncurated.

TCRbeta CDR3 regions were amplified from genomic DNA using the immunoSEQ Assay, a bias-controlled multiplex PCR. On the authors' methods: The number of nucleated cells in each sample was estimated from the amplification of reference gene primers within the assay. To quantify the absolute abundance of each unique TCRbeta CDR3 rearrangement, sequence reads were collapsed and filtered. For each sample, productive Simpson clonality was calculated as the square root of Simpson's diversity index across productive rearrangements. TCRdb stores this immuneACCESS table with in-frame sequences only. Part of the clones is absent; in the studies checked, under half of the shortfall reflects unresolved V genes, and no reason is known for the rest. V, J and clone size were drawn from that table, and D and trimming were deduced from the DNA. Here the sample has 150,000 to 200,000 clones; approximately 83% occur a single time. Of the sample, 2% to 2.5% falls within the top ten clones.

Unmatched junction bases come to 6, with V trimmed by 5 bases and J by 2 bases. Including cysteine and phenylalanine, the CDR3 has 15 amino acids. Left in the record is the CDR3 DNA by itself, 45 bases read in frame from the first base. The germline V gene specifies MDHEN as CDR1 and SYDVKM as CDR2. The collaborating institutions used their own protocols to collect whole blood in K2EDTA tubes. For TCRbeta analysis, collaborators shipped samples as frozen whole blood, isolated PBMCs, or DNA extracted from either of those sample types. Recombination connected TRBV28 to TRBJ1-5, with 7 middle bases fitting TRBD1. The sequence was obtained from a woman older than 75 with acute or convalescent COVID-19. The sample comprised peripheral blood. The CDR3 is CASSPTGFGNQPQHF. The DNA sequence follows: TGTGCCAGCAGTCCGACAGGGTTTGGCAATCAGCCCCAGCATTTT.